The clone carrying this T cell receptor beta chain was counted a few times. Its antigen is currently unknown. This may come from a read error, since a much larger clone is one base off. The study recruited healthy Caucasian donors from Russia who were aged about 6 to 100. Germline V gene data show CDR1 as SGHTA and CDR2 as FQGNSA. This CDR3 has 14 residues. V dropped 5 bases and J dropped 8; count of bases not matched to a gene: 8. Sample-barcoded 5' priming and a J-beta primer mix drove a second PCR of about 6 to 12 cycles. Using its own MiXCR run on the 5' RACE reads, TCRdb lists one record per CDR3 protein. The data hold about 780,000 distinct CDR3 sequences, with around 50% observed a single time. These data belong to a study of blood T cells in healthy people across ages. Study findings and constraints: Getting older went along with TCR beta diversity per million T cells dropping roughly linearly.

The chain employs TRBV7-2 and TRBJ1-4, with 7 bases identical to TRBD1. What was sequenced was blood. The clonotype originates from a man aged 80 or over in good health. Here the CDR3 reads CASSVSQGDEKLFF. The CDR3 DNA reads TGTGCCAGCAGCGTATCTCAGGGGGACGAAAAACTGTTTTTT.